The 12 T cell receptor beta chains below come from one sample, sequenced in a study of early T cells in non-severe SARS-CoV-2 infection. TCRdb reprocessed the 5' RACE reads with MiXCR, giving one entry per CDR3 protein. The data show 53,000 or so distinct CDR3 sequences, 7.7% seen once. Sequencing was done on a sample of whole blood. The receptor source for this set is an adult who was a healthcare worker with PCR-confirmed SARS-CoV-2 infection or an uninfected control (not recorded which).

This clonotype was recorded a few times. The chain uses TRBV7-2 and TRBJ1-2; 7 nucleotides line up with TRBD1. This CDR3 is 14 amino acids long. J lost 8 bases, V lost 5 bases, and 11 bases had no gene match. CDR1 and CDR2 (germline): SGHTA, FQGNSA. The CDR3 reads CASSLYDRVGGYTF. The CDR3 bases are TGTGCCAGCAGCCTATACGACAGGGTAGGGGGCTACACCTTC.

This clonotype has only a few counts. The chain employs TRBV6-2 or TRBV6-3 and TRBJ2-7, with 14 bases fitting TRBD2. Per germline, CDR1 MNHEY and CDR2 SVGEGT. The ends lost 0 bases at V and 3 bases at J; junction bases unmatched: 1. This CDR3 is built from 16 residues. This CDR3 reads CASSYSGLAGDYEQYF. In DNA, the CDR3 is TGTGCCAGCAGTTACTCGGGACTAGCGGGGGACTACGAGCAGTACTTC.

Many counts were recorded for this clonotype. The CDR3 coding sequence is TGTGCCAGCAGCTCTAGCGGGGGGACCTACAATGAGCAGTTCTTC. Translated, it gives CASSSSGGTYNEQFF. This chain links TRBV28 with TRBJ2-1; 11 nucleotides agree with TRBD2. The CDR3 covers 15 residues. The junction had 3 bases not matched to a gene; V was cut back by 6 bases and J by 2 bases. Germline CDR1 is MDHEN and CDR2 is SYDVKM.

This clonotype appeared many times. V usage is TRBV5-1 and J usage is TRBJ1-1; D call uncertain. Germline CDR1 is SGHRS and CDR2 is YFSETQ. V lost 1 base, J lost 1 base, and 5 bases lay in between. This CDR3 is 13 amino acids long. The CDR3 bases are TGCGCCAGCAGCTTGTCTTGGAACACTGAAGCTTTCTTT. It translates to CASSLSWNTEAFF.

This clonotype occurred many times. The genes are TRBV6-6 and TRBJ1-6; 9 nucleotides line up with TRBD1. The trim removed 8 bases at V and 7 bases at J, leaving 12 bases unmatched. Germline CDR1 MNHNY, CDR2 SVGAGI (reference sequence). This CDR3 is 16 amino acids long. The DNA for the CDR3 is TGTGCCAGCTCTACTGGGGGACAGGGAGGAAATTCACCCCTCCACTTT. Encoded protein: CASSTGGQGGNSPLHF.

V and J are TRBV27 and TRBJ2-5; D ambiguous. Trimming stripped 0 bases from V and 5 bases from J, with 7 bases between. This CDR3 contains 13 residues. Germline CDR1 is MNHEY and CDR2 is SMNVEV (reference sequence). CDR3: CASSLSSQETQYF. In DNA form, the CDR3 reads TGTGCCAGCAGTTTATCGAGTCAGGAGACCCAGTACTTC.

This clonotype appeared many times. The chain is built from TRBV12-3 or TRBV12-4 and TRBJ2-7; TRBD2 might be the D (7 bases). V gave up 0 bases and J gave up 2 bases, with 8 bases separating them. The length of the CDR3 is 14 residues. The CDR3 nucleotides read TGTGCCAGCAGTTTAGCGGGGGGGCCCTACGAGCAGTACTTC. Protein sequence: CASSLAGGPYEQYF.

The chain is built from TRBV25-1 and TRBJ1-1; 8 bases match TRBD1. The CDR3 has 11 residues. Losses at the gene ends were 6 bases for V and 6 bases for J; bases not matched to a gene: 0. CDR1 is MGHDK and CDR2 is SYGVNS in the germline V gene. The CDR3 nucleotides read TGTGCCAGCAGGACAGGGGCTGAAGCTTTCTTT. Translation: CASRTGAEAFF.

This clonotype was seen ten or more times. The chain links TRBV29-1 to TRBJ2-5; D gene uncertain. The germline gives CDR1 SQVTM, CDR2 ANQGSEA. CDR3 length equals 14 residues. The V end lost 6 bases, the J end lost 3 bases, and 17 bases lay between the germline ends. The CDR3 reads CSVERLLHEETQYF. In nucleotides, the CDR3 is TGCAGCGTCGAAAGACTTCTTCATGAAGAGACCCAGTACTTC.

This chain joins TRBV5-1 and TRBJ1-6, with D uncertain. The V end was cut by 0 bases, the J end by 9 bases, with 10 bases between. The CDR3 consists of 14 residues. Germline V gene sequence: CDR1 SGHRS, CDR2 YFSETQ. The CDR3 DNA sequence: TGCGCCAGCAGCTTGGCCGGGCTCCCTTCACCCCTCCACTTT. Translated: CASSLAGLPSPLHF.

V is TRBV10-3 and J is TRBJ2-7; the D gene is possibly TRBD2 (5 bases). Trimming removed 11 bases at V and 2 bases at J, with 13 bases between. From germline, CDR1 is ENHRY and CDR2 SYGVKD. The CDR3 runs 12 residues. In nucleotides, the CDR3 is TGTGCCGCAAGGACTGTAACCTACGAGCAGTACTTC. It translates to CAARTVTYEQYF.

This clonotype showed up just a few times. The gene calls are TRBV11-3 and TRBJ2-3; D possibly corresponds to TRBD1 (5 bases). This CDR3 contains 13 residues. The V end was cut by 5 bases, the J end by 2 bases, with 8 bases between. The germline V gene encodes CDR1 SGHNT and CDR2 YENEEA. The CDR3 here is CASSEGDTDTQYF. CDR3 sequence (DNA): TGTGCCAGCAGCGAAGGGGACACAGATACGCAGTATTTT. The whole variable domain, remainder taken from reference TRBV11-3 and TRBJ2-3, is EAGVVQSPRYKIIEKKQPVAFWCNPISGHNTLYWYLQNLGQGPELLIRYENEEAVDDSQLPKDRFSAERLKGVDSTLKIQPAELGDSAVYLCASSEGDTDTQYFGPGTRLTVL.